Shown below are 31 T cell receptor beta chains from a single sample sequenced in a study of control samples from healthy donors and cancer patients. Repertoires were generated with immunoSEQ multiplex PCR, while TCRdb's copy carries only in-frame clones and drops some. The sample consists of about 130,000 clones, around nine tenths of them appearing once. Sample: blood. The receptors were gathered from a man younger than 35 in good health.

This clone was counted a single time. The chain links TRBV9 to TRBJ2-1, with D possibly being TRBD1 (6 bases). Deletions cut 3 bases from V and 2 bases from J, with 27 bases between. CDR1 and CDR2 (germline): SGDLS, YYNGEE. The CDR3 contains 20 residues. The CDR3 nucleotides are TGTGCCAGCAGCGGACCCCCGGCATACCCGGGACAAGTACCCTACAATGAGCAGTTCTTC. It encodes CASSGPPAYPGQVPYNEQFF.

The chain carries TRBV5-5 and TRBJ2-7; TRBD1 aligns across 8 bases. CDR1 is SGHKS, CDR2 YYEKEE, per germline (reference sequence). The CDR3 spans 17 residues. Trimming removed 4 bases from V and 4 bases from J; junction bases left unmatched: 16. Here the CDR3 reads CASSGKYTGTGLYEQYF. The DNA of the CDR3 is TGTGCCAGCAGCGGAAAATACACCGGGACAGGACTATACGAGCAGTACTTC.

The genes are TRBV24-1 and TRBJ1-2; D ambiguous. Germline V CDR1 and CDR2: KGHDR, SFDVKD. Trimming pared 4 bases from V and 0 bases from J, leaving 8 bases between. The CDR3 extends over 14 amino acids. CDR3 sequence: CATSDPQTNYGYTF. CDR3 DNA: TGTGCCACCAGTGACCCGCAGACTAACTATGGCTACACCTTC.

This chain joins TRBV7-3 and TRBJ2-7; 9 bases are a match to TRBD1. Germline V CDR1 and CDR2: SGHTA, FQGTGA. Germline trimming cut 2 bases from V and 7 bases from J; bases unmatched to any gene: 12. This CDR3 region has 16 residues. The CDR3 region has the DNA TGTGCCAGCAGCTTAGGCCCTCGGGACAGGGCAGGGGAGCAGTACTTC. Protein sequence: CASSLGPRDRAGEQYF. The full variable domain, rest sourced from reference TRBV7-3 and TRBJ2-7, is GAGVSQTPSNKVTEKGKYVELRCDPISGHTALYWYRQSLGQGPEFLIYFQGTGAADDSGLPNDRFFAVRPEGSVSTLKIQRTERGDSAVYLCASSLGPRDRAGEQYFGPGTRLTVT.

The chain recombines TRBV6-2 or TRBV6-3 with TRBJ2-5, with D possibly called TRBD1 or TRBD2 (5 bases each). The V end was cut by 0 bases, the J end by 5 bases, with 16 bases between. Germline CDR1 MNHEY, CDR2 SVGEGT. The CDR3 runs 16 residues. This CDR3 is CASSYSRDPRSETQYF. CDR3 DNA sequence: TGTGCCAGCAGTTACTCTCGGGACCCACGTTCGGAGACCCAGTACTTC.

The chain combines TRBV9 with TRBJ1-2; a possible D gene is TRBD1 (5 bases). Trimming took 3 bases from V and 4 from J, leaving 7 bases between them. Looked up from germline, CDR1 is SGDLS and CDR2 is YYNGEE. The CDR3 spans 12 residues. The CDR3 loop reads CASSGDSYGYTF. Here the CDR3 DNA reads TGTGCCAGCAGCGGAGACAGCTATGGCTACACCTTC.

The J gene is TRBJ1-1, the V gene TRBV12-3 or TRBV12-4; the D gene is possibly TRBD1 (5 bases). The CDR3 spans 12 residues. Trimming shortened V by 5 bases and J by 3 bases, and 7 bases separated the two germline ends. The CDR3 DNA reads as TGTGCCAGCAGTGGAGGGGACACTGAAGCTTTCTTT. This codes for CASSGGDTEAFF.

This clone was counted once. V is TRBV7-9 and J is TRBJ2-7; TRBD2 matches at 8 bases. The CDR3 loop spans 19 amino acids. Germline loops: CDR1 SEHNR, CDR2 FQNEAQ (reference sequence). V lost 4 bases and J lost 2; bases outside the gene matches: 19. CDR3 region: CASSSFFGGGPSLTYEQYF. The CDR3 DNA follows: TGTGCCAGCAGCTCCTTTTTTGGCGGGGGGCCGTCGTTAACCTACGAGCAGTACTTC.

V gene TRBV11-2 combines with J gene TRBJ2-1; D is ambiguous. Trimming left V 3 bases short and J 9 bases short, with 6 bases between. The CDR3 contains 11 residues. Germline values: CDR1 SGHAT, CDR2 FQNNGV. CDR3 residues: CASSFTGEQFF. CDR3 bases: TGTGCCAGCAGCTTTACCGGTGAGCAGTTCTTC.

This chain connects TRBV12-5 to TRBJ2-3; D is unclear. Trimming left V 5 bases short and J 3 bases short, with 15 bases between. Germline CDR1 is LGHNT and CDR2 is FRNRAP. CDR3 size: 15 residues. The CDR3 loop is CASGPDLARTDTQYF. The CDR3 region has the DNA TGTGCTAGTGGTCCCGACTTGGCTAGGACAGATACGCAGTATTTT.

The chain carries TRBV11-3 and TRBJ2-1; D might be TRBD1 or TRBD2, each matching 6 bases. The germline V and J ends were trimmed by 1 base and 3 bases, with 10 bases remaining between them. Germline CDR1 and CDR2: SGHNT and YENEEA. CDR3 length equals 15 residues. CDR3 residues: CASSLAGGDYNEQFF. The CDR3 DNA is TGTGCCAGCAGCTTAGCCGGGGGCGACTACAATGAGCAGTTCTTC.

DNA of the CDR3: TGTGCCAGCAGCTTGTCCCGTGACAGGGGGCCAATGTATGGCTACACCTTC. Its translation: CASSLSRDRGPMYGYTF. V is TRBV5-5 and J is TRBJ1-2; 10 bases map to TRBD1. Germline V CDR1 and CDR2: SGHKS, YYEKEE (reference sequence). CDR3 size: 17 residues. Losses at the gene ends were 1 base for V and 5 bases for J; bases not matched to a gene: 11.

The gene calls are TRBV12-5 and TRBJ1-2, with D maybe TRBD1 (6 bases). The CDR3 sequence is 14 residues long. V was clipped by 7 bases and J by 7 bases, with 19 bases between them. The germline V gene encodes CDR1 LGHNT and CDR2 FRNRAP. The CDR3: CASVPGGPPTGYTF. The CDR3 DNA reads TGTGCTAGTGTTCCGGGGGGGCCCCCAACTGGCTACACCTTC. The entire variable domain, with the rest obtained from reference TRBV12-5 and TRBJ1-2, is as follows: DARVTQTPRHKVTEMGQEVTMRCQPILGHNTVFWYRQTMMQGLELLAYFRNRAPLDDSGMPKDRFSAEMPDATLATLKIQPSEPRDSAVYFCASVPGGPPTGYTFGSGTRLTVV.

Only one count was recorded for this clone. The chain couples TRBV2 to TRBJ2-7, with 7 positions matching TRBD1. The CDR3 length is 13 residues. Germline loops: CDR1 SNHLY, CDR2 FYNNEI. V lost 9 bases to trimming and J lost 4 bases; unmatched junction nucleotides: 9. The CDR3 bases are TGTGCCAGTAAAGACAGGGTTGGATACGAGCAGTACTTC. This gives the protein CASKDRVGYEQYF.

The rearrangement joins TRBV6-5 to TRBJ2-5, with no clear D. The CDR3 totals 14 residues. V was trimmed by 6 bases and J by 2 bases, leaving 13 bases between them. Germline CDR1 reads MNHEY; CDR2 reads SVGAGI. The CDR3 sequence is CASRVGESQETQYF. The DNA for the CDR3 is TGTGCCAGCAGAGTAGGAGAGTCACAAGAGACCCAGTACTTC.

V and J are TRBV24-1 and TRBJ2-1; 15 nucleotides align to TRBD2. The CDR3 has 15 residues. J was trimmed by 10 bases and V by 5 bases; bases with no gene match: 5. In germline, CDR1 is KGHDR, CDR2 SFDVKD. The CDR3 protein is CATSGTSGGVNEQFF. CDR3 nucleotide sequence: TGTGCCACCAGTGGGACTAGCGGGGGGGTCAACGAGCAGTTCTTC.

For the CDR3, the DNA is TGTGCCATCAGTGAAAACTCCGGGGGTAGGGACGATGAGCAGTTCTTC. Amino acids: CAISENSGGRDDEQFF. V gene TRBV10-3 combines with J gene TRBJ2-1; D possibly corresponds to TRBD2 (6 bases). Trimming removed 3 bases from V and 8 bases from J, with 20 bases in between. The germline V gene encodes CDR1 ENHRY and CDR2 SYGVKD. The CDR3 covers 16 residues.

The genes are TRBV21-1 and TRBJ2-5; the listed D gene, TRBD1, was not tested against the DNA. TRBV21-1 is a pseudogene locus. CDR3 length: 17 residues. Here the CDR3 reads CASSKGKGARVEETQYF. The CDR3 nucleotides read TGTGCCAGCAGCAAAGGAAAGGGGGCGCGCGTGGAAGAGACCCAGTACTTC.

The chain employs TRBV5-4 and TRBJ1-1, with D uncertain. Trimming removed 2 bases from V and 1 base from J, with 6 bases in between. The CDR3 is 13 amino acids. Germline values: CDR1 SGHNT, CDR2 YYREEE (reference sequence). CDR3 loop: CASSFGRNTEAFF. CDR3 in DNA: TGTGCCAGCAGCTTTGGAAGGAACACTGAAGCTTTCTTT.

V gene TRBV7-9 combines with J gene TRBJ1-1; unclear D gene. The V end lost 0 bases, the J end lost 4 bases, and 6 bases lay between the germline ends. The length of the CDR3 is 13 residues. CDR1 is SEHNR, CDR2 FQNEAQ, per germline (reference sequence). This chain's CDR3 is CASSLAIGTEAFF. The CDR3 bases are TGTGCCAGCAGCTTAGCCATCGGCACTGAAGCTTTCTTT.

CDR3: CATSRGGTDNQPQHF. Written as DNA, the CDR3 is TGTGCCACCAGCAGAGGCGGGACAGACAATCAGCCCCAGCATTTT. The chain recombines TRBV15 with TRBJ1-5; 7 nucleotides align to TRBD1. The CDR3 consists of 15 residues. Trimming cost V 1 base and J 3 bases; bases outside gene matches: 3. In germline, CDR1 is LNHNV, CDR2 YYDKDF (reference sequence).

CDR3 residues: CASSLRRGLNEQYF. CDR3 bases: TGTGCCAGCAGCTTAAGGAGGGGGCTAAACGAGCAGTACTTC. The gene calls are TRBV13 and TRBJ2-7, with D possibly TRBD1 on 7 matching bases. The CDR3 spans 14 residues. Germline V gene data show CDR1 as PRHDT and CDR2 as FYEKMQ (reference sequence). The ends were cut back, 2 bases at V and 5 bases at J, with 13 bases in the middle.

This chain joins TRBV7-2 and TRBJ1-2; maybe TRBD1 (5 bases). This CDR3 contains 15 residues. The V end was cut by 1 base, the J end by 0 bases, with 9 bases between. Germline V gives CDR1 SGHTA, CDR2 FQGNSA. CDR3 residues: CASSLVPRANYGYTF. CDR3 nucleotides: TGTGCCAGCAGCTTAGTCCCCAGGGCTAACTATGGCTACACCTTC. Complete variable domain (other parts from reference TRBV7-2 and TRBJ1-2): GAGVSQSPSNKVTEKGKDVELRCDPISGHTALYWYRQSLGQGLEFLIYFQGNSAPDKSGLPSDRFSAERTGGSVSTLTIQRTQQEDSAVYLCASSLVPRANYGYTFGSGTRLTVV.

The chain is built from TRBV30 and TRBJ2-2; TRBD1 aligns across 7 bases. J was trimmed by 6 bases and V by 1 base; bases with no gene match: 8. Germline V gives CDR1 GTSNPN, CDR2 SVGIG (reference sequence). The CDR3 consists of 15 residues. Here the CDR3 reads CAWSETLGGAGELFF. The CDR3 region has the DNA TGTGCCTGGAGTGAAACCCTAGGGGGCGCCGGGGAGCTGTTTTTT.

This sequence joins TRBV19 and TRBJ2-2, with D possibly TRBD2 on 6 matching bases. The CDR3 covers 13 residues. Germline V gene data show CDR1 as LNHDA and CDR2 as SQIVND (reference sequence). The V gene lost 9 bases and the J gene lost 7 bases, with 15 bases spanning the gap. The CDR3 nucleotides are TGTGCCAGCTTGCGGGACGGGAACGGGGAGCTGTTTTTT. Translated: CASLRDGNGELFF.

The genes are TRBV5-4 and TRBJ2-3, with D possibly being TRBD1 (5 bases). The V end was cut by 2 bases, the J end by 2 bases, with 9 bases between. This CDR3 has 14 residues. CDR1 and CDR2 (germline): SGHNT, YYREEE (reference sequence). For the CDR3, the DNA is TGTGCCAGCAGCTTACAGGCTTACACAGATACGCAGTATTTT. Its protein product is CASSLQAYTDTQYF.

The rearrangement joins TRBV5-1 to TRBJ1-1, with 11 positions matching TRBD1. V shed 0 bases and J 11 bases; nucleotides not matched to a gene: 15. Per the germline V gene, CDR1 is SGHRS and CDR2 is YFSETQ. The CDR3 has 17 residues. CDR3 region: CASSLVMLGQGARVAFF. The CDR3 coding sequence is TGCGCCAGCAGCTTGGTAATGTTAGGACAGGGGGCAAGAGTGGCTTTCTTT.

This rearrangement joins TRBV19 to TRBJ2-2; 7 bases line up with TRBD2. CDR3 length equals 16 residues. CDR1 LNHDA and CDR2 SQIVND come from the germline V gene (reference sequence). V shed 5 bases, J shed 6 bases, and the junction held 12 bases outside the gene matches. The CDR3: CASSYRLARGPGELFF. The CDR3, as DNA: TGTGCCAGTAGTTACAGACTAGCCAGAGGCCCCGGGGAGCTGTTTTTT.

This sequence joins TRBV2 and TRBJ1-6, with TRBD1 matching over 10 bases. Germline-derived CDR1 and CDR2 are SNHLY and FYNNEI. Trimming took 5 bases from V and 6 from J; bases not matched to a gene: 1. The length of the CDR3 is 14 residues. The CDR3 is CASSRQGANSPLHF. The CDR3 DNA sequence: TGTGCCAGCAGTAGACAGGGGGCTAATTCACCCCTCCACTTT.

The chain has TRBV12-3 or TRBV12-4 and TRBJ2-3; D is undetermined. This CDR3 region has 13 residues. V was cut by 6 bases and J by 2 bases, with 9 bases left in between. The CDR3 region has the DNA TGTGCCAGCAGCGCCCTGACCACAGATACGCAGTATTTT. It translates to CASSALTTDTQYF.

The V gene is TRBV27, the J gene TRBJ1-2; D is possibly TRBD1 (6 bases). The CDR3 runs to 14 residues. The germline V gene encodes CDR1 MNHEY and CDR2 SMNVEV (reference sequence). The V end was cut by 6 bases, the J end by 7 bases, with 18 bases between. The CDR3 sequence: CASRDQQGYSGYTF. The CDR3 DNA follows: TGTGCCAGCAGGGACCAACAGGGTTACTCTGGCTACACCTTC.